Here is one T cell receptor beta chain with its context. The entry originates in a study of shared T cell receptors in the human thymus. This table comes from immunoSEQ multiplex PCR, and its TCRdb copy is limited to in-frame clones, with some not included. The table shows about 380,000 clones, with just under 95% occurring only once. This CDR3 comprises 21 residues. The J segment lost 0 bases and the V segment lost 1 base, leaving 15 bases of the junction unmatched. Germline V lookup: CDR1 SGHDN, CDR2 FVKESK. The sample was thymocytes. This chain links TRBV14 with TRBJ2-7; TRBD2 aligns across 13 bases. The TCR was taken from a human donor. The CDR3 nucleotides read TGTGCCAGCAGCCAAGCAATTCGGACTAGCGGGAGATCGCTGAGCTCCTACGAGCAGTACTTC. It codes for CASSQAIRTSGRSLSSYEQYF.